One sample yielded the 15 T cell receptor beta chains listed below, sequenced in a study of OX40 agonist ivuxolimab in advanced cancers. Produced via immunoSEQ multiplex PCR; TCRdb's table is partial and in-frame only. The data hold some 74,000 clones, with about 85% observed a single time. Sequences were derived from CD4+ or CD8+ T cells sorted from blood, sampled in a trial of the OX40 agonist ivuxolimab. The receptor source for this set is an adult with an advanced solid tumor such as melanoma, head and neck, liver or kidney cancer.

The chain uses TRBV5-1 and TRBJ2-3; tentative D call: TRBD2 (6 bases). Trimming cost V 2 bases and J 2 bases, with 12 bases left between them. The length of the CDR3 is 15 residues. CDR1 is SGHRS, CDR2 YFSETQ, per germline. The CDR3 spells CASSLLAPNTDTQYF. CDR3 DNA sequence: TGCGCCAGCAGCTTACTAGCCCCCAACACAGATACGCAGTATTTT.

The chain employs TRBV7-9 and TRBJ2-5, with D possibly being TRBD1 or TRBD2 (5 bases each). This CDR3 spans 13 amino acids. Between the trimmed V and J ends, which lost 3 bases and 2 bases, there was a span of 7 bases. The germline gives CDR1 SEHNR, CDR2 FQNEAQ (reference sequence). This CDR3 reads CASSLWGQETQYF. The CDR3 DNA reads TGTGCCAGCAGCTTGTGGGGGCAAGAGACCCAGTACTTC.

This clone was detected only once. The chain links TRBV14 to TRBJ2-3, with D maybe TRBD2 (6 bases). The germline CDR1 and CDR2 sequences are SGHDN and FVKESK. This CDR3 spans 14 amino acids. The V gene lost 4 bases and the J gene lost 4 bases, with 12 bases spanning the gap. The CDR3 is CASSPYPGADTQYF. CDR3 nucleotides: TGTGCCAGCAGCCCCTATCCGGGGGCAGATACGCAGTATTTT. Full variable domain (remainder filled in from reference TRBV14 and TRBJ2-3): EAGVTQFPSHSVIEKGQTVTLRCDPISGHDNLYWYRRVMGKEIKFLLHFVKESKQDESGMPNNRFLAERTGGTYSTLKVQPAELEDSGVYFCASSPYPGADTQYFGPGTRLTVL.

The genes are TRBV2 and TRBJ2-3; D unresolved. Per germline, CDR1 SNHLY and CDR2 FYNNEI. Trimming removed 9 bases at V and 2 bases at J, with 12 bases between. The CDR3 contains 13 residues. The CDR3: CASNGPFTDTQYF. For the CDR3, the DNA is TGTGCCAGTAACGGACCGTTCACAGATACGCAGTATTTT.

The genes are TRBV28 and TRBJ2-5; no clear D gene. There are 13 residues in the CDR3. The V end lost 3 bases, the J end lost 3 bases, and 8 bases lay between the germline ends. Germline CDR1 and CDR2: MDHEN and SYDVKM. The chain's CDR3 is CASSFRFEETQYF. CDR3 bases: TGTGCCAGCAGTTTTCGATTTGAAGAGACCCAGTACTTC.

This clone was picked up one time. CDR3 in amino acids: CASSWLASPGVGQYF. CDR3 in DNA: TGTGCCAGCAGCTGGCTAGCGAGTCCTGGCGTCGGGCAGTACTTC. This chain connects TRBV5-8 to TRBJ2-7, with D possibly being TRBD2 (6 bases). Trimming stripped 3 bases from V and 9 bases from J, with 22 bases between. This CDR3 is 15 amino acids long. The germline V gene encodes CDR1 SGHTS and CDR2 YDEGEE.

The chain links TRBV6-1 to TRBJ2-1, with D unresolved. The CDR3 extends over 12 amino acids. The V and J ends lost 5 bases and 4 bases respectively, with 6 bases between them. The V gene's germline CDR1 is MNHNS and CDR2 SASEGT. CDR3 nucleotide sequence: TGTGCCAGCAGTCGTAGATACAATGAGCAGTTCTTC. Protein: CASSRRYNEQFF.

V gene TRBV11-2 combines with J gene TRBJ2-7, with D tentatively TRBD1 or TRBD2 (5 bases each). Germline CDR1 is SGHAT and CDR2 is FQNNGV. V was trimmed by 5 bases and J by 5 bases, leaving 22 bases between them. This CDR3 comprises 16 residues. CDR3 amino acids: CASSPWGVGLRNEQYF. The CDR3 DNA sequence: TGTGCCAGCAGCCCCTGGGGAGTGGGGCTTCGGAACGAGCAGTACTTC.

The chain recombines TRBV5-1 with TRBJ2-1; D uncertain. Looked up from germline, CDR1 is SGHRS and CDR2 is YFSETQ. Trimming shortened V by 0 bases and J by 9 bases, and 10 bases separated the two germline ends. The CDR3 extends over 13 amino acids. CDR3 residues: CASSLELGFEQFF. CDR3 DNA sequence: TGCGCCAGCAGCTTGGAACTGGGATTTGAGCAGTTCTTC.

This rearrangement joins TRBV5-8 to TRBJ2-5; D uncertain. Looked up from germline, CDR1 is SGHTS and CDR2 is YDEGEE. Between the trimmed V and J ends, which lost 1 base and 7 bases, there was a span of 5 bases. The CDR3 runs to 11 residues. CDR3 in DNA: TGTGCCAGCAGCTTGATGGGGACCCAGTACTTC. It specifies CASSLMGTQYF.

V usage is TRBV4-1 and J usage is TRBJ2-1, with D possibly TRBD2 on 5 matching bases. Germline-derived CDR1 and CDR2 are MGHRA and YSYEKL. V was shortened by 4 bases and J by 0 bases, with 10 bases between the two germline ends. The CDR3 runs to 15 residues. The CDR3 loop is CASSRVGSSYNEQFF. CDR3 nucleotide sequence: TGCGCCAGCAGCCGAGTGGGGAGCTCCTACAATGAGCAGTTCTTC.

The V and J genes are TRBV27 and TRBJ2-7; D possibly matches TRBD1 or TRBD2 (5 bases each). This CDR3 has 14 amino acids. V shed 5 bases and J shed 3 bases, with 14 bases lying between them. Per germline, CDR1 MNHEY and CDR2 SMNVEV (reference sequence). The CDR3 region is CASSLAGSSYEQYF. The CDR3, as DNA: TGTGCCAGCAGTCTGGCAGGGAGTAGCTACGAGCAGTACTTC.

The chain joins TRBV28 to TRBJ2-7; the D call may be TRBD1 or TRBD2 (5 bases each). V dropped 3 bases and J dropped 5 bases, with 14 bases sitting between them. Germline V gene lookup returns CDR1 MDHEN and CDR2 SYDVKM. The CDR3 is 14 amino acids. CDR3 sequence reads: CASSFSQGVDEQYF. DNA for the CDR3: TGTGCCAGCAGTTTTAGCCAGGGAGTCGACGAGCAGTACTTC.

This clone was counted a few times. J is TRBJ2-3 and V is TRBV7-3; D remains unclear. The V gene's germline CDR1 is SGHTA and CDR2 FQGTGA. The CDR3 is 16 amino acids. The V and J ends lost 2 bases and 2 bases respectively, with 14 bases between them. This CDR3 reads CASSLGMGGITDTQYF. Written as DNA, the CDR3 is TGTGCCAGCAGCTTAGGAATGGGCGGAATCACAGATACGCAGTATTTT.

The V gene is TRBV28, the J gene TRBJ2-7; D tentatively fits TRBD1 or TRBD2 (5 bases each). Trimming shortened V by 7 bases and J by 1 base, and 11 bases separated the two germline ends. The germline V gene has CDR1 MDHEN and CDR2 SYDVKM. The CDR3 sequence is 13 residues long. The chain's CDR3 is CASTGTGSYEQYF. For the CDR3, the DNA is TGTGCCAGCACGGGAACAGGATCCTACGAGCAGTACTTC.